The next 32 T cell receptor beta chains were all read from a single sample in a study of PD-1 blockade in mismatch repair-deficient tumors. The data were produced by immunoSEQ multiplex PCR, yet TCRdb's version contains in-frame clones alone and is incomplete. This table holds about 110,000 clones, about three quarters found once. The sample here was peripheral blood, taken about 60 weeks after starting pembrolizumab. All receptors derive from an adult with mismatch repair-deficient cancer.

The chain couples TRBV4-3 to TRBJ2-7; the D gene could be TRBD1 or TRBD2 (6 bases each). Trimming took off 0 bases at V and 2 bases at J, with 11 bases between the two ends. The CDR3 covers 15 residues. Per germline, CDR1 LGHNA and CDR2 YSLEER. The DNA for the CDR3 is TGCGCCAGCAGCCAAGATTGGGGGGCTCCCTACGAGCAGTACTTC. Its translation is CASSQDWGAPYEQYF.

V usage is TRBV7-9 and J usage is TRBJ2-5; D not certain. The CDR3 consists of 12 residues. V dropped 3 bases and J dropped 4 bases, with 6 bases sitting between them. CDR1 SEHNR and CDR2 FQNEAQ come from the germline V gene (reference sequence). CDR3 loop: CASSFRGETQYF. CDR3 nucleotides: TGTGCCAGCAGCTTCCGAGGAGAGACCCAGTACTTC.

This chain connects TRBV29-1 to TRBJ2-1, with 9 nucleotides matching TRBD2. CDR3 size: 14 residues. The junction had 9 bases not matched to a gene; V was cut back by 4 bases and J by 8 bases. Per germline, CDR1 SQVTM and CDR2 ANQGSEA. As DNA, the CDR3 is TGCAGCGTTGGTAGAGCGGGAGGATTGGATGAGCAGTTCTTC. Translating it yields CSVGRAGGLDEQFF.

This chain uses TRBV25-1 with TRBJ2-5; D is uncertain. Trimming removed 2 bases at V and 5 bases at J, with 12 bases between. Germline V gives CDR1 MGHDK, CDR2 SYGVNS. The CDR3 is 14 residues long. DNA for the CDR3: TGTGCCAGCAGTGAAGTTAATCGTAGGGAGACCCAGTACTTC. Its translation: CASSEVNRRETQYF.

There are a few counts of this clone. The chain employs TRBV13 and TRBJ1-5; D is undetermined. V lost 5 bases, J lost 5 bases, and 7 bases lay in between. The CDR3 contains 12 residues. In germline, CDR1 is PRHDT, CDR2 FYEKMQ (reference sequence). The CDR3 region is CASSKQDQPQHF. CDR3 DNA sequence: TGTGCCAGCAGCAAGCAAGATCAGCCCCAGCATTTT.

This rearrangement joins TRBV11-3 to TRBJ2-7, with D perhaps being TRBD1 or TRBD2 (5 bases each). Germline CDR1 and CDR2: SGHNT and YENEEA. The V end was cut by 1 base, the J end by 3 bases, with 10 bases between. The CDR3 extends over 14 amino acids. The CDR3 here is CASSLGGTNYEQYF. The CDR3 region has the DNA TGTGCCAGCAGCTTAGGGGGGACGAACTACGAGCAGTACTTC.

This clone was counted only a few times. CDR3 in amino acids: CAITPGQGSGANVLTF. CDR3 coding DNA: TGTGCCATCACTCCGGGACAGGGGTCAGGGGCCAACGTCCTGACTTTC. The chain uses TRBV10-3 and TRBJ2-6; 10 bases line up with TRBD1. Germline values: CDR1 ENHRY, CDR2 SYGVKD. There are 16 residues in the CDR3. With 7 bases clipped from V and 4 bases from J, the junction kept 7 bases outside the gene matches.

The chain couples TRBV11-3 to TRBJ2-7; 7 bases agree with TRBD1. CDR3 length equals 12 residues. The trim removed 5 bases at V and 6 bases at J, leaving 4 bases unmatched. Germline CDR1 reads SGHNT; CDR2 reads YENEEA. The CDR3 protein is CASSETGAEQYF. The DNA for the CDR3 is TGTGCCAGCAGCGAAACAGGGGCCGAGCAGTACTTC.

The chain is built from TRBV18 and TRBJ2-5; 11 bases fit TRBD1. The J segment lost 5 bases and the V segment lost 6 bases, leaving 5 bases of the junction unmatched. The CDR3 runs 14 residues. CDR1 and CDR2 from the germline V gene are KGHSH and LQKENI. CDR3 sequence (DNA): TGTGCCAGCTCCCCGGACAGGGGGCCGGAGACCCAGTACTTC. This sequence encodes CASSPDRGPETQYF.

The genes are TRBV5-1 and TRBJ1-1; D ambiguous. V was cut by 3 bases and J by 2 bases, with 11 bases left in between. This CDR3 has 14 residues. Per the germline V gene, CDR1 is SGHRS and CDR2 is YFSETQ. CDR3: CASSSTQTNTEAFF. As DNA, the CDR3 is TGCGCCAGCAGCTCGACCCAGACAAACACTGAAGCTTTCTTT.

The rearrangement uses TRBV5-6 and TRBJ1-2; tentative D call: TRBD1 (5 bases). There are 14 residues in the CDR3. From germline, CDR1 is SGHDT and CDR2 YYEEEE. V was pared by 3 bases and J by 1 base, with 10 bases between. The CDR3 is CASSWGGGNYGYTF. The CDR3 nucleotides read TGTGCCAGCAGCTGGGGCGGGGGTAACTATGGCTACACCTTC.

This clone was counted between two and nine times. The rearrangement joins TRBV18 to TRBJ1-1; no clear D gene. Trimming took 2 bases from V and 5 from J, leaving 18 bases between them. Germline values: CDR1 KGHSH, CDR2 LQKENI. The CDR3 consists of 16 residues. The CDR3 is CASSPRTVDRRTEAFF. The CDR3, as DNA: TGTGCCAGCTCACCAAGAACAGTCGACCGACGAACTGAAGCTTTCTTT.

This clone was counted a few times. The rearrangement links TRBV6-6 to TRBJ2-7; D is perhaps TRBD1 (6 bases). This CDR3 contains 14 residues. In germline, CDR1 is MNHNY, CDR2 SVGAGI (reference sequence). V was clipped by 6 bases and J by 1 base, with 13 bases between them. The CDR3 sequence: CASRLQGRSYEQYF. CDR3 sequence (DNA): TGTGCCAGCAGATTACAGGGAAGATCCTACGAGCAGTACTTC.

This clone was seen only a few times. V is TRBV11-3 and J is TRBJ2-1, with D perhaps assigned TRBD1 or TRBD2 (5 bases each). The CDR3 consists of 14 residues. Deletions cut 1 base from V and 10 bases from J, with 14 bases between. Germline V gene lookup returns CDR1 SGHNT and CDR2 YENEEA. As DNA, the CDR3 is TGTGCCAGCAGCTTAGGTGGGGGTTGGGCAGAGCAGTTCTTC. Translating it yields CASSLGGGWAEQFF. Based on the CDR3 plus reference TRBV11-3 and TRBJ2-1, the full variable domain is EAGVVQSPRYKIIEKKQPVAFWCNPISGHNTLYWYLQNLGQGPELLIRYENEEAVDDSQLPKDRFSAERLKGVDSTLKIQPAELGDSAVYLCASSLGGGWAEQFFGPGTRLTVL.

This clone was detected only once. The J gene is TRBJ1-2, the V gene TRBV30, with D possibly TRBD1 on 5 matching bases. Trimming cost V 4 bases and J 4 bases, with 16 bases left between them. Germline assignment: CDR1 GTSNPN and CDR2 SVGIG (reference sequence). The length of the CDR3 is 14 residues. The CDR3: CAWTPGRTIYGYTF. The CDR3 nucleotides are TGTGCCTGGACCCCGGGGCGGACTATCTATGGCTACACCTTC.

The V call is TRBV18, the J call TRBJ1-1; 7 bases agree with TRBD1. Looked up from germline, CDR1 is KGHSH and CDR2 is LQKENI. With 6 bases clipped from V and 6 bases from J, the junction kept 4 bases outside the gene matches. The CDR3 is made up of 12 amino acids. This chain's CDR3 is CASSRTGPEAFF. DNA for the CDR3: TGTGCCAGCTCCCGGACAGGCCCTGAAGCTTTCTTT. Full variable domain (missing parts from reference TRBV18 and TRBJ1-1): NAGVMQNPRHLVRRRGQEARLRCSPMKGHSHVYWYRQLPEEGLKFMVYLQKENIIDESGMPKERFSAEFPKEGPSILRIQQVVRGDSAAYFCASSRTGPEAFFGQGTRLTVV.

The chain joins TRBV11-2 to TRBJ1-3; D perhaps matches TRBD1 (6 bases). This CDR3 contains 14 residues. V lost 5 bases and J 10 bases, leaving 18 bases between the germline ends. Germline values: CDR1 SGHAT, CDR2 FQNNGV. Here the CDR3 reads CASSPQQGSGTIYF. CDR3 nucleotides: TGTGCCAGCAGCCCTCAACAGGGTAGTGGAACCATATATTTT.

This clone has only one observation. The chain is built from TRBV15 and TRBJ1-2; D unresolved. This CDR3 comprises 16 residues. The ends were cut back, 6 bases at V and 4 bases at J, with 21 bases in the middle. The germline CDR1 and CDR2 sequences are LNHNV and YYDKDF (reference sequence). CDR3 in amino acids: CATRNHGPSTSYGYTF. CDR3 DNA: TGTGCCACCAGAAACCACGGACCCTCAACCTCCTATGGCTACACCTTC.

CDR3 in DNA: TGTGCCAGCAGTGTTTCAGGCTTAGGCAATCAGCCCCAGCATTTT. It specifies CASSVSGLGNQPQHF. The chain has TRBV2 and TRBJ1-5, with unresolved D. Germline V gives CDR1 SNHLY, CDR2 FYNNEI. V lost 4 bases and J lost 2, with 12 bases in between. The CDR3 contains 15 residues.

The chain joins TRBV7-2 to TRBJ2-1; no clear D. The CDR3 is 16 amino acids. V lost 0 bases, J lost 4 bases, and 13 bases lay in between. The V gene's germline CDR1 is SGHTA and CDR2 FQGNSA. The CDR3, as DNA: TGTGCCAGCAGCTTAGCAAGGAACCTCTATTACAATGAGCAGTTCTTC. Translation: CASSLARNLYYNEQFF. Together with reference TRBV7-2 and TRBJ2-1, the CDR3 gives the full variable domain: GAGVSQSPSNKVTEKGKDVELRCDPISGHTALYWYRQSLGQGLEFLIYFQGNSAPDKSGLPSDRFSAERTGGSVSTLTIQRTQQEDSAVYLCASSLARNLYYNEQFFGPGTRLTVL.

The chain has TRBV5-4 and TRBJ2-4; TRBD2 is a possible D gene (6 bases). The CDR3 length is 15 residues. The germline CDR1 and CDR2 sequences are SGHNT and YYREEE (reference sequence). V was cut by 0 bases and J by 6 bases, with 13 bases left in between. The CDR3 here is CASSLDAGSGNIQYF. For the CDR3, the DNA is TGTGCCAGCAGCTTGGATGCGGGGAGTGGAAACATTCAGTACTTC.

The J gene is TRBJ2-5, the V gene TRBV13; 13 bases align to TRBD2. The CDR3 runs to 16 residues. Unmatched junction bases numbered 2, after V lost 0 bases and J lost 4 bases. Germline-derived CDR1 and CDR2 are PRHDT and FYEKMQ (reference sequence). The CDR3 nucleotides read TGTGCCAGCAGCTTAGGAGGACTAGCGGGAGTAGAGACCCAGTACTTC. Amino acids: CASSLGGLAGVETQYF.

The chain is built from TRBV30 and TRBJ1-2; TRBD1 might be the D (5 bases). Germline CDR1 is GTSNPN and CDR2 is SVGIG (reference sequence). The CDR3 runs 15 residues. V was pared by 0 bases and J by 8 bases, with 19 bases between. CDR3 region: CAWSVRYEGLRGYTF. In DNA form, the CDR3 reads TGTGCCTGGAGTGTACGTTATGAGGGGCTACGAGGCTACACCTTC.

CDR3 sequence: CASSITGTYEQYF. CDR3 nucleotides: TGTGCCAGCAGCATTACAGGGACCTACGAGCAGTACTTC. The genes are TRBV6-5 and TRBJ2-7; perhaps TRBD1 as D (6 bases). This CDR3 is built from 13 residues. Looked up from germline, CDR1 is MNHEY and CDR2 is SVGAGI. Trimming stripped 6 bases from V and 2 bases from J, with 11 bases between.

The chain employs TRBV7-2 and TRBJ1-2; tentatively, D is TRBD1 (5 bases). Germline V gives CDR1 SGHTA, CDR2 FQGNSA. Trimming removed 1 base at V and 8 bases at J, with 20 bases between. The CDR3 length is 16 residues. The CDR3 reads CASSLGPGDSGVGYTF. CDR3 DNA: TGTGCCAGCAGCTTAGGTCCGGGGGACTCAGGTGTGGGCTACACCTTC. The full variable domain, completed using reference TRBV7-2 and TRBJ1-2, is GAGVSQSPSNKVTEKGKDVELRCDPISGHTALYWYRQSLGQGLEFLIYFQGNSAPDKSGLPSDRFSAERTGGSVSTLTIQRTQQEDSAVYLCASSLGPGDSGVGYTFGSGTRLTVV.

This clone was counted between two and nine times. J is TRBJ2-2 and V is TRBV27; D unresolved. V gave up 5 bases and J gave up 0 bases, with 16 bases separating them. The CDR3 contains 17 residues. Germline-derived CDR1 and CDR2 are MNHEY and SMNVEV (reference sequence). CDR3 loop: CASSRVLADPNTGELFF. The CDR3 DNA reads as TGTGCCAGCAGTCGGGTCCTCGCGGACCCGAACACCGGGGAGCTGTTTTTT.

The chain is built from TRBV5-4 and TRBJ2-2; no clear D. This CDR3 has 18 amino acids. V was shortened by 2 bases and J by 0 bases, with 17 bases between the two germline ends. Germline V gene lookup returns CDR1 SGHNT and CDR2 YYREEE (reference sequence). CDR3 loop: CASSLLNSRPANTGELFF. The CDR3 coding sequence is TGTGCCAGCAGCTTACTCAATAGCAGACCTGCGAACACCGGGGAGCTGTTTTTT.

The chain recombines TRBV19 with TRBJ2-7, with D perhaps matching TRBD1 or TRBD2 (5 bases each). The V end lost 3 bases, the J end lost 10 bases, and 16 bases lay between the germline ends. CDR3 length equals 13 residues. Germline assignment: CDR1 LNHDA and CDR2 SQIVND (reference sequence). This CDR3 is CASSMGTASTQYF. For the CDR3, the DNA is TGTGCCAGTAGTATGGGGACCGCCTCCACCCAGTACTTC.

The chain uses TRBV27 and TRBJ2-3; 11 nucleotides match TRBD2. V shed 6 bases and J 5 bases; nucleotides not matched to a gene: 16. The CDR3 contains 18 residues. Germline CDR1 MNHEY, CDR2 SMNVEV (reference sequence). CDR3 nucleotide sequence: TGTGCCAGCAGCGAATCGGTAGGACTAGCGGGTGGAATAGATACGCAGTATTTT. Its protein is CASSESVGLAGGIDTQYF.

This clone has more than one count but fewer than ten. The chain carries TRBV29-1 and TRBJ1-1; D gene uncertain. CDR3 length equals 13 residues. Germline CDR1 reads SQVTM; CDR2 reads ANQGSEA. Trimming removed 2 bases at V and 0 bases at J, with 7 bases between. The CDR3 bases are TGCAGCGTTGAACGGCGGATGAACACTGAAGCTTTCTTT. Its translation: CSVERRMNTEAFF.

V usage is TRBV28 and J usage is TRBJ2-7; 9 bases match TRBD1. The trim removed 5 bases at V and 0 bases at J, leaving 8 bases unmatched. Germline V gene lookup returns CDR1 MDHEN and CDR2 SYDVKM. CDR3 length equals 16 residues. The CDR3 loop reads CASSPIGTGNSYEQYF. In nucleotides, the CDR3 is TGTGCCAGCAGTCCGATCGGGACAGGGAACTCCTACGAGCAGTACTTC.

This clone was recorded only once. J is TRBJ2-3 and V is TRBV4-2, with TRBD2 matching 10 bases. The CDR3 is 18 residues long. V lost 6 bases, J lost 1 base, and 13 bases stayed unmatched. Germline V gene sequence: CDR1 LGHNA, CDR2 YNFKEQ. CDR3 sequence reads: CASRPGLAAGGGTDTQYF. The CDR3 region has the DNA TGTGCCAGCAGACCGGGACTAGCAGCGGGGGGGGGCACAGATACGCAGTATTTT.